This TCR beta chain was documented in a study of identifying expanded T cells in peripheral blood. Notes on the study in general: Over around two and four weeks, about 15 and 19 clones changed, versus 1.2 between replicates.

Assay used: immunoSEQ multiplex PCR; TCRdb lists only in-frame clones, some missing. The sample yields approximately 100,000 clones, 85% to 90% seen once. During the collection period, no donor immune events like infections were recorded. The germline CDR1 and CDR2 sequences are SGHTA and FQGNSA. This CDR3 is 15 amino acids long. The V and J ends lost 2 bases and 7 bases respectively, with 17 bases between them. Points on this clone: The antigen is unknown.

This TCR derives from a person between 18 and 75 years old in good health. The specimen was blood. The V call is TRBV7-2, the J call TRBJ1-2; D gene ambiguous. For the CDR3, the DNA is TGTGCCAGCAGCTTAAACCGTAAGGGCCGGAGTGGCTACACCTTC. This translates into CASSLNRKGRSGYTF.